One sample yielded the 14 T cell receptor beta chains listed below, sequenced in a study of T cells in narcolepsy. Generated by immunoSEQ multiplex PCR, the TCRdb table keeps only in-frame clones and is missing some. The table has 25,000 to 35,000 clones, roughly 77% seen once. The specimen sequenced was CD45RA- memory CD4+ T cells from PBMCs. The receptors shown here come from a human donor with narcolepsy.

This clone was seen just once. The chain joins TRBV18 to TRBJ2-3; no clear D gene. Germline CDR1 KGHSH, CDR2 LQKENI. This CDR3 is 12 amino acids long. Trimming took 6 bases from V and 6 from J, leaving 10 bases between them. Written as DNA, the CDR3 is TGTGCCAGCTCCCTTAGTTCCGATACGCAGTATTTT. It yields the protein CASSLSSDTQYF.

V is TRBV7-7 and J is TRBJ2-1, with a tentative D call TRBD2 (6 bases). CDR1 is SSHAT, CDR2 FNYEAQ, per germline (reference sequence). The CDR3 has 14 residues. The chain's CDR3 is CASARDSAGNEQFF. The CDR3 DNA reads as TGTGCTAGCGCAAGGGACTCCGCGGGCAATGAGCAGTTCTTC.

Remarks on this clone: One end of the junction is discordant with germline, which a read error may explain. The chain employs TRBV19 and TRBJ1-2; no clear D gene. The CDR3 is 14 residues long. Looked up from germline, CDR1 is LNHDA and CDR2 is SQIVND (reference sequence). CDR3 residues: CASRGSRESYSYTF. CDR3 DNA: TGTGCCAGTAGGGGATCGAGGGAGTCCTATAGCTACACCTTC.

The V gene is TRBV11-3, the J gene TRBJ1-2; D is uncertain. Per germline, CDR1 SGHNT and CDR2 YENEEA. This CDR3 spans 13 amino acids. Trimming took 1 base from V and 8 from J, leaving 11 bases between them. For the CDR3, the DNA is TGTGCCAGCAGCTTAGGTAACAGTCGAGGCTACACCTTC. It specifies CASSLGNSRGYTF.

The chain is built from TRBV4-1 and TRBJ2-7; 10 nucleotides match TRBD2. V was pared by 0 bases and J by 3 bases, with 5 bases of the junction left unmatched. CDR1 and CDR2 from the germline V gene are MGHRA and YSYEKL. This CDR3 comprises 16 residues. The CDR3 spells CASSQEAGGPVYEQYF. The DNA for the CDR3 is TGCGCCAGCAGCCAAGAAGCGGGAGGGCCCGTCTACGAGCAGTACTTC.

J is TRBJ2-1 and V is TRBV28, with D maybe TRBD2 (6 bases). Per germline, CDR1 MDHEN and CDR2 SYDVKM. CDR3 length equals 14 residues. The ends were cut back, 5 bases at V and 7 bases at J, with 15 bases in the middle. The CDR3 here is CASSDIRRGNEQFF. The CDR3 coding sequence is TGTGCCAGCAGTGATATTCGCCGGGGGAATGAGCAGTTCTTC. Combining the CDR3 with reference TRBV28 and TRBJ2-1 gives the whole variable domain DVKVTQSSRYLVKRTGEKVFLECVQDMDHENMFWYRQDPGLGLRLIYFSYDVKMKEKGDIPEGYSVSREKKERFSLILESASTNQTSMYLCASSDIRRGNEQFFGPGTRLTVL.

V usage is TRBV9 and J usage is TRBJ2-1, with D unclear. The germline V and J ends were trimmed by 0 bases and 8 bases, with 9 bases remaining between them. Germline-derived CDR1 and CDR2 are SGDLS and YYNGEE. The CDR3 is made up of 13 amino acids. The CDR3 sequence: CASSVDPGYEQFF. In DNA, the CDR3 is TGTGCCAGCAGCGTAGACCCGGGTTATGAGCAGTTCTTC.

The J gene is TRBJ1-4, the V gene TRBV6-1; maybe TRBD1 (5 bases). The CDR3 spans 15 residues. Germline V lookup: CDR1 MNHNS, CDR2 SASEGT. Deletions cut 6 bases from V and 0 bases from J, with 11 bases between. CDR3 sequence: CASSWGGTTNEKLFF. The CDR3 DNA reads as TGTGCCAGCAGCTGGGGGGGGACAACTAATGAAAAACTGTTTTTT.

This clone has just one count. The chain is built from TRBV19 and TRBJ2-5, with 9 positions matching TRBD1. The J call may be incorrect, as the DNA end agrees better with TRBJ2-7. The CDR3 covers 15 residues. Germline assignment: CDR1 LNHDA and CDR2 SQIVND (reference sequence). The CDR3 nucleotides read TGTGCCAGTAGTATAGGCGGGACAGGGCCTCACGAGCAGTACTTC. Translated: CASSIGGTGPHEQYF.

The chain employs TRBV5-4 and TRBJ2-2; 12 bases map to TRBD2. V shed 5 bases and J 8 bases; nucleotides not matched to a gene: 10. The CDR3 has 16 amino acids. Germline V lookup: CDR1 SGHNT, CDR2 YYREEE (reference sequence). CDR3 sequence: CASSPTSGRSSGELFF. CDR3 bases: TGTGCCAGCAGTCCTACTAGCGGGAGGTCCTCTGGGGAGCTGTTTTTT.

The genes are TRBV30 and TRBJ2-6; D perhaps matches TRBD1 (5 bases). Germline V CDR1 and CDR2: GTSNPN, SVGIG (reference sequence). This CDR3 comprises 13 residues. Trimming pared 5 bases from V and 2 bases from J, leaving 7 bases between. The DNA of the CDR3 is TGTGCCTGGCTGACAGCTGGGGCCAACGTCCTGACTTTC. Translating gives CAWLTAGANVLTF.

V and J are TRBV27 and TRBJ2-5; 7 bases match TRBD2. Per the germline V gene, CDR1 is MNHEY and CDR2 is SMNVEV (reference sequence). J was trimmed by 2 bases and V by 3 bases; bases with no gene match: 3. CDR3 length equals 14 residues. CDR3 residues: CASSFWGGQETQYF. The CDR3 bases are TGTGCCAGCAGTTTTTGGGGGGGTCAAGAGACCCAGTACTTC.

V is TRBV29-1 and J is TRBJ2-5; D is unclear. Germline V gene data show CDR1 as SQVTM and CDR2 as ANQGSEA. The V and J ends lost 4 bases and 1 base respectively, with 16 bases between them. The CDR3 runs 15 residues. The chain's CDR3 is CSVVRSETIQETQYF. The DNA for the CDR3 is TGCAGCGTTGTAAGAAGCGAGACCATCCAAGAGACCCAGTACTTC.

V gene TRBV30 combines with J gene TRBJ2-7, with 9 nucleotides matching TRBD1. The CDR3 runs 15 residues. J was trimmed by 5 bases and V by 8 bases; bases with no gene match: 16. Germline V gives CDR1 GTSNPN, CDR2 SVGIG (reference sequence). The CDR3 is CAANRGRNFENEQYF. For the CDR3, the DNA is TGTGCCGCTAACAGGGGGCGCAACTTTGAAAACGAGCAGTACTTC.